These T cell receptor beta chains were read from a single sample in a study of T cells after yellow fever vaccination. Via MiXCR, TCRdb re-called the 5' RACE reads, giving one row per CDR3 protein. Seen here are a few hundred thousand distinct CDR3 sequences, roughly an eighth observed once, and the top ten hold roughly 3.1%. Sequencing was performed on CD4+ T cells sorted from PBMCs, taken 15 days after the yellow fever booster vaccination. The receptors here all came from a man aged 18 to 30 who received the YFV17D yellow fever vaccine. CDR3s include the opening cysteine and the closing phenylalanine or tryptophan. The order of the fields is J gene, V gene, CDR3 protein.

J gene: TRBJ2-1
V gene: TRBV7-9
CDR3 protein: CASSLVGTGLNEQFF

J gene: TRBJ2-3
V gene: TRBV11-1
CDR3 protein: CASSLASGGPSTDTQYF

J gene: TRBJ1-5
V gene: TRBV12-3/TRBV12-4
CDR3 protein: CASSLRGSNQPQHF

J gene: TRBJ1-1
V gene: TRBV4-3
CDR3 protein: CASSLGTERNTEAFF

J gene: TRBJ2-7
V gene: TRBV6-2/TRBV6-3
CDR3 protein: CASSQTRGEQYF

J gene: TRBJ1-1
V gene: TRBV11-2
CDR3 protein: CASSPRPGRWTEAFF

J gene: TRBJ1-1
V gene: TRBV7-9
CDR3 protein: CASSPYSVPGTEAFF

J gene: TRBJ2-7
V gene: TRBV7-2
CDR3 protein: CASSPSRDRGYEQYF

J gene: TRBJ2-2
V gene: TRBV5-1
CDR3 protein: CASSLEHSDTGELFF

J gene: TRBJ1-2
V gene: TRBV7-9
CDR3 protein: CASSHPGRTLTNYGYTF

J gene: TRBJ1-2
V gene: TRBV4-2
CDR3 protein: CASTPRAGHGYTF

J gene: TRBJ1-5
V gene: TRBV4-3
CDR3 protein: CASSQGFNKDQPQHF

J gene: TRBJ1-2
V gene: TRBV7-2
CDR3 protein: CASSLRRQNYGYTF

J gene: TRBJ2-1
V gene: TRBV5-6
CDR3 protein: CASSIILAGGLNEQFF

J gene: TRBJ2-3
V gene: TRBV11-2
CDR3 protein: CASSRWDRSTDTQYF

J gene: TRBJ2-1
V gene: TRBV3-1
CDR3 protein: CASSPQGLRANEQFF

J gene: TRBJ2-7
V gene: TRBV20-1
CDR3 protein: CSAWLTGDYEQYF

J gene: TRBJ2-1
V gene: TRBV5-1
CDR3 protein: CASRGQVVENEQFF

J gene: TRBJ2-2
V gene: TRBV24-1
CDR3 protein: CATRSTFLGATGELFF

J gene: TRBJ2-1
V gene: TRBV7-2
CDR3 protein: CASSSKVVQFF

J gene: TRBJ1-5
V gene: TRBV6-2/TRBV6-3
CDR3 protein: CASSSRTHPQHF

J gene: TRBJ1-1
V gene: TRBV7-2
CDR3 protein: CASSLALEGSEAFF

J gene: TRBJ2-5
V gene: TRBV5-1
CDR3 protein: CASSLSDSSAGTQYF

J gene: TRBJ2-2
V gene: TRBV5-1
CDR3 protein: CASSLELPDNTGELFF

J gene: TRBJ2-3
V gene: TRBV5-1
CDR3 protein: CASSSVGGTDTQYF

J gene: TRBJ1-5
V gene: TRBV4-2
CDR3 protein: CASSLKGTGGDQPQHF

J gene: TRBJ2-5
V gene: TRBV20-1
CDR3 protein: CSASGPTGVGETQYF

J gene: TRBJ2-5
V gene: TRBV4-3
CDR3 protein: CASSQTSGPPEETQYF

J gene: TRBJ2-7
V gene: TRBV14
CDR3 protein: CASSHSYGRAGEQYF

J gene: TRBJ2-3
V gene: TRBV6-1
CDR3 protein: CASSDAWAGSTDTQYF

J gene: TRBJ2-1
V gene: TRBV6-6
CDR3 protein: CASSYRGGGNEQFF

J gene: TRBJ2-5
V gene: TRBV5-5
CDR3 protein: CASSGVLETQYF

J gene: TRBJ2-2
V gene: TRBV20-1
CDR3 protein: CSAPDRGRGTGELFF

J gene: TRBJ1-2
V gene: TRBV4-2
CDR3 protein: CASSQVGTGGDGYTF

J gene: TRBJ1-5
V gene: TRBV20-1
CDR3 protein: CSAREWEGGNQPQHF

J gene: TRBJ2-1
V gene: TRBV7-9
CDR3 protein: CASSLTGTRTYNEQFF

J gene: TRBJ1-5
V gene: TRBV6-6
CDR3 protein: CASSYQGGDQPQHF

J gene: TRBJ2-3
V gene: TRBV5-1
CDR3 protein: CASSAGPTDTQYF

J gene: TRBJ2-2
V gene: TRBV6-2/TRBV6-3
CDR3 protein: CASSLAPEYRGANTGELFF

J gene: TRBJ1-2
V gene: TRBV4-2
CDR3 protein: CASSRDRAYGYTF

J gene: TRBJ1-2
V gene: TRBV10-3
CDR3 protein: CAISERSNYGYTF

J gene: TRBJ2-1
V gene: TRBV7-9
CDR3 protein: CASSPLGTGAGSEQFF

J gene: TRBJ2-3
V gene: TRBV18
CDR3 protein: CASSPLAGGLYGTDTQYF

J gene: TRBJ2-1
V gene: TRBV5-1
CDR3 protein: CASSPPPRGFTYNEQFF

J gene: TRBJ1-4
V gene: TRBV18
CDR3 protein: CASSPGTNEKLFF

J gene: TRBJ2-3
V gene: TRBV7-6
CDR3 protein: CASSLVGGPDTQYF

J gene: TRBJ2-3
V gene: TRBV20-1
CDR3 protein: CSARGLAVSTDTQYF

J gene: TRBJ2-4
V gene: TRBV7-2
CDR3 protein: CASSAPSSGTKNIQYF

J gene: TRBJ2-1
V gene: TRBV7-2
CDR3 protein: CASSFIYSYNEQFF

J gene: TRBJ1-3
V gene: TRBV5-1
CDR3 protein: CASSPLQGRGNTIYF

J gene: TRBJ1-6
V gene: TRBV6-6
CDR3 protein: CASSRDTGGWSPLHF

J gene: TRBJ2-7
V gene: TRBV18
CDR3 protein: CASSPGSGISPVSYEQYF

J gene: TRBJ2-5
V gene: TRBV5-5
CDR3 protein: CASSPWTYQETQYF

J gene: TRBJ1-2
V gene: TRBV12-3/TRBV12-4
CDR3 protein: CASSPGSGTYGYTF